The TCR beta chain under discussion was sequenced for a study of T cells after posttransplantation cyclophosphamide. Study-wide findings and caveats: TRB clonality was highly associated with recipient CMV seropositivity and reactivation. Blood and skin or GI T cell repertoires showed limited TRB overlap.

This clone was observed many times. The target antigen is unknown. Generated by immunoSEQ multiplex PCR, the TCRdb table keeps only in-frame clones and is missing some. The sample gives 30,000 to 35,000 clones, none seen only once, and the top ten clones hold approximately 6.4%. This receptor was taken from a woman aged 50 to 65 in good health and a related stem cell transplant donor. The specimen sequenced was PBMCs.

The CDR3 reads CASSFSGTGGYGYTF. The DNA for the CDR3 is TGTGCCAGCAGTTTCTCCGGGACAGGGGGTTATGGCTACACCTTC. The chain carries TRBV28 and TRBJ1-2, with TRBD1 matching over 11 bases. This CDR3 comprises 15 residues. The germline CDR1 and CDR2 sequences are MDHEN and SYDVKM. The ends lost 3 bases at V and 5 bases at J; junction bases unmatched: 5.